A single sample gave rise to the 29 T cell receptor beta chains below, sequenced in a study of human T cells and chemical hapten exposure (dated by TCRdb to 2020 to 2023). This sample's time point label indicates: patch test 3, about 24 weeks after DPC sensitization. The sample's treatment or condition label is to be understood as: therapeutic diphenylcyclopropenone sensitization with weekly scalp DPC. The library came from RACE. Instrument on record: NextSeq 500. TCRdb reprocessed the public reads (quality trimming at Q25 with fastp, clone calling with MiXCR) and kept in-frame beta chains. Here each entry gathers all rows of one CDR3 protein and keeps the most common genes and DNA. This sample lists about 190,000 distinct CDR3 sequences; around 25% were detected once. Jointly, the top ten make up 2% to 2.5% of the sample. The specimen was whole blood, collected in connection with sensitization to the hapten diphenylcyclopropenone (DPC). These TCRs come from a woman in her thirties or forties with alopecia areata. Some clones in this sample may be carry-over from other donors' samples.

The J gene is TRBJ2-1, the V gene TRBV12-3 or TRBV12-4; D uncertain. The CDR3 runs to 12 residues. V lost 3 bases and J lost 10, with 10 bases in between. The CDR3 region is CASSFLGPEQFF. DNA for the CDR3: TGTGCCAGCAGTTTTCTAGGCCCGGAGCAGTTCTTC.

The chain carries TRBV6-5 and TRBJ2-2; TRBD1 agrees at 9 bases. CDR3 size: 17 residues. Germline CDR1 is MNHEY and CDR2 is SVGAGI. V was clipped by 2 bases and J by 4 bases; unmatched bases: 8. For the CDR3, the DNA is TGTGCCAGCAGTTACCACAGGGGGCGTGTGAGCACCGGGGAGCTGTTTTTT. The encoded protein is CASSYHRGRVSTGELFF.

This clonotype was found a few times. The chain links TRBV4-3 to TRBJ2-1; unclear D gene. The CDR3 length is 12 residues. Germline CDR1 LGHNA, CDR2 YSLEER. Trimming pared 0 bases from V and 10 bases from J, leaving 7 bases between. CDR3 sequence: CASSQDRREQFF. The DNA for the CDR3 is TGCGCCAGCAGCCAAGATCGACGAGAGCAGTTCTTC.

The chain has TRBV4-2 and TRBJ2-1; TRBD2 matches 11 bases. V was pared by 3 bases and J by 4 bases, with 5 bases of the junction left unmatched. This CDR3 comprises 16 residues. Germline-derived CDR1 and CDR2 are LGHNA and YNFKEQ. CDR3 sequence: CASSQPLAGGYNEQFF. The DNA for the CDR3 is TGTGCCAGCAGCCAGCCCCTAGCGGGAGGATACAATGAGCAGTTCTTC.

This clonotype has more than one count but fewer than ten. The chain is built from TRBV27 and TRBJ2-7; D might be TRBD1 or TRBD2, each matching 6 bases. The CDR3 length is 13 residues. Germline V lookup: CDR1 MNHEY, CDR2 SMNVEV (reference sequence). Trimming stripped 2 bases from V and 4 bases from J, with 9 bases between. The CDR3 protein is CASSLTGRYEQYF. The CDR3, as DNA: TGTGCCAGCAGTTTAACAGGGAGGTACGAGCAGTACTTC.

This chain connects TRBV5-1 to TRBJ1-4; no reliable D call. Germline V CDR1 and CDR2: SGHRS, YFSETQ. The CDR3 runs to 14 residues. The V gene lost 4 bases and the J gene lost 8 bases, with 15 bases spanning the gap. The DNA of the CDR3 is TGCGCCAGCAGCCCCCCGGGGATGACGGAAAAACTGTTTTTT. Protein product: CASSPPGMTEKLFF. The full variable domain, with the rest looked up from reference TRBV5-1 and TRBJ1-4, is KAGVTQTPRYLIKTRGQQVTLSCSPISGHRSVSWYQQTPGQGLQFLFEYFSETQRNKGNFPGRFSGRQFSNSRSEMNVSTLELGDSALYLCASSPPGMTEKLFFGSGTQLSVL.

This clonotype has just a few counts. V and J are TRBV20-1 and TRBJ1-6, with D possibly TRBD1 on 5 matching bases. Trimming pared 2 bases from V and 0 bases from J, leaving 8 bases between. The CDR3 runs to 15 residues. CDR1 and CDR2 (germline): DFQATT, SNEGSKA (reference sequence). The CDR3 protein is CSARSGSSYNSPLHF. CDR3 coding DNA: TGCAGTGCTAGATCAGGGAGCTCCTATAATTCACCCCTCCACTTT.

The chain uses TRBV6-2 or TRBV6-3 and TRBJ1-6; D is unresolved. CDR3 length: 12 amino acids. Germline assignment: CDR1 MNHEY and CDR2 SVGEGT. Trimming took off 6 bases at V and 12 bases at J, with 12 bases between the two ends. CDR3 DNA: TGTGCCAGCAGCCTCGCCCGTGGACCCCTCCACTTT. Protein sequence: CASSLARGPLHF.

This clonotype was recorded a few times. The chain couples TRBV5-1 to TRBJ1-1, with 7 bases lining up with TRBD1. This CDR3 has 15 amino acids. Germline CDR1 SGHRS, CDR2 YFSETQ. The junction had 5 bases not matched to a gene; V was cut back by 3 bases and J by 0 bases. The CDR3 reads CASSWTGTVNTEAFF. The CDR3 DNA reads as TGCGCCAGCAGCTGGACCGGGACAGTGAACACTGAAGCTTTCTTT.

This clonotype was picked up a small number of times. The genes are TRBV30 and TRBJ2-1; a possible D gene is TRBD1 (5 bases). The germline CDR1 and CDR2 sequences are GTSNPN and SVGIG (reference sequence). The V end lost 3 bases, the J end lost 0 bases, and 21 bases lay between the germline ends. The CDR3 sequence is 18 residues long. CDR3 region: CAWRPPVGRTSSYNEQFF. For the CDR3, the DNA is TGTGCCTGGAGACCCCCGGTGGGGCGGACCAGCTCCTACAATGAGCAGTTCTTC.

The chain employs TRBV20-1 and TRBJ2-5; no clear D gene. CDR3 length equals 15 residues. Germline loops: CDR1 DFQATT, CDR2 SNEGSKA (reference sequence). With 1 base removed from V and 2 bases from J, the gap between germline ends came to 14 bases. The CDR3: CSARAKPTYQETQYF. DNA for the CDR3: TGCAGTGCTAGAGCCAAGCCTACCTATCAAGAGACCCAGTACTTC.

The rearrangement joins TRBV29-1 to TRBJ1-1, with D perhaps TRBD1 (6 bases). The CDR3 consists of 13 residues. CDR1 and CDR2 (germline): SQVTM, ANQGSEA. The V end lost 4 bases, the J end lost 7 bases, and 16 bases lay between the germline ends. This CDR3 reads CSVVGQGLGEAFF. Here the CDR3 DNA reads TGCAGCGTTGTCGGCCAGGGGTTGGGTGAAGCTTTCTTT.

As DNA, the CDR3 is TGTGCCAGCAGAACGGGACTAGCGGCCTCCTACGAGCAGTACTTC. Protein product: CASRTGLAASYEQYF. The chain employs TRBV12-3 or TRBV12-4 and TRBJ2-7, with TRBD2 identical over 11 bases. This CDR3 spans 15 amino acids. The V and J ends lost 6 bases and 0 bases, in that order; junction bases with no gene match: 4.

This clonotype was seen only a few times. The chain employs TRBV27 and TRBJ1-1; maybe TRBD1 (5 bases). The germline V and J ends were trimmed by 6 bases and 1 base, with 12 bases remaining between them. Germline assignment: CDR1 MNHEY and CDR2 SMNVEV (reference sequence). The CDR3 consists of 14 residues. DNA of the CDR3: TGTGCCAGCAGAATCGACAGACAGAACACTGAAGCTTTCTTT. Its translation is CASRIDRQNTEAFF.

The rearrangement links TRBV29-1 to TRBJ2-7, with no clear D. The CDR3 totals 12 residues. Germline lookup yields CDR1 SQVTM and CDR2 ANQGSEA. Trimming pared 1 base from V and 4 bases from J, leaving 8 bases between. The CDR3 DNA follows: TGCAGCGTTGAAGCGGGCAATTACGAGCAGTACTTC. It is translated as CSVEAGNYEQYF.

Here the CDR3 DNA reads TGCGCCAGCAGCTTGGAGGACCCCGCCCTCAGGGAGCAGTTCTTC. Protein: CASSLEDPALREQFF. The V and J genes are TRBV5-1 and TRBJ2-1; D is ambiguous. CDR1 and CDR2 (germline): SGHRS, YFSETQ. The CDR3 has 15 amino acids. Trimming pared 0 bases from V and 10 bases from J, leaving 17 bases between.

V gene TRBV6-5 combines with J gene TRBJ2-1; 10 bases agree with TRBD2. The CDR3 is 17 residues long. V lost 2 bases, J lost 5 bases, and 9 bases stayed unmatched. Germline assignment: CDR1 MNHEY and CDR2 SVGAGI. The CDR3 protein is CASSYTTASGSHNEQFF. CDR3 bases: TGTGCCAGCAGTTACACGACCGCTAGCGGGAGCCACAATGAGCAGTTCTTC.

J is TRBJ2-3 and V is TRBV29-1, with a possible D match to TRBD2 (6 bases). Germline CDR1 is SQVTM and CDR2 is ANQGSEA. V was cut by 7 bases and J by 0 bases, with 17 bases left in between. This CDR3 comprises 15 residues. CDR3 amino acids: CSATPGTSSTDTQYF. DNA of the CDR3: TGCAGCGCAACCCCTGGGACTTCTAGCACAGATACGCAGTATTTT.

The chain uses TRBV20-1 and TRBJ1-6; D is undetermined. Germline V gene lookup returns CDR1 DFQATT and CDR2 SNEGSKA (reference sequence). Between the trimmed V and J ends, which lost 3 bases and 6 bases, there was a span of 9 bases. The CDR3 has 13 residues. The CDR3 sequence: CSASREFNSPLHF. The CDR3, as DNA: TGCAGTGCTAGCCGGGAGTTTAATTCACCCCTCCACTTT.

This clonotype was detected a few times. V gene TRBV24-1 combines with J gene TRBJ1-1; D not resolved. Per the germline V gene, CDR1 is KGHDR and CDR2 is SFDVKD. The CDR3 is 13 residues long. V lost 4 bases, J lost 0 bases, and 5 bases lay in between. The CDR3 loop reads CATSDGMNTEAFF. The CDR3 coding sequence is TGTGCCACCAGTGACGGCATGAACACTGAAGCTTTCTTT.

This clonotype was seen only a few times. J is TRBJ1-4 and V is TRBV21-1; TRBD1 is the table's D call, not checked against the DNA. TRBV21-1 is a known pseudogene. The CDR3 has 14 residues. As DNA, the CDR3 is TGTGCCAGCAGCAGGGACAGGAGTACTGAAAAACTGTTTTTT. This sequence encodes CASSRDRSTEKLFF.

V usage is TRBV20-1 and J usage is TRBJ2-5; D may be TRBD2 (5 bases). The V gene's germline CDR1 is DFQATT and CDR2 SNEGSKA (reference sequence). The V and J ends lost 4 bases and 1 base respectively, with 19 bases between them. The CDR3 runs 16 residues. The CDR3 DNA sequence: TGCAGTGCTACGGGGATTACTCCTCCCCTCCAAGAGACCCAGTACTTC. Protein sequence: CSATGITPPLQETQYF.

The chain employs TRBV12-3 or TRBV12-4 and TRBJ2-3, with TRBD2 identical over 8 bases. The CDR3 spans 17 residues. J was trimmed by 2 bases and V by 6 bases; bases with no gene match: 13. The CDR3 sequence is CASSLNSGGRVTDTQYF. DNA of the CDR3: TGTGCCAGCAGCCTTAATTCGGGAGGGCGGGTCACAGATACGCAGTATTTT.

A single count supports this clonotype. V is TRBV20-1 and J is TRBJ1-2; D not resolved. The CDR3 runs to 11 residues. Trimming shortened V by 4 bases and J by 5 bases, and 8 bases separated the two germline ends. Germline V gene lookup returns CDR1 DFQATT and CDR2 SNEGSKA (reference sequence). CDR3 coding DNA: TGCAGTGCTAAAATTCCTTATGGCTACACCTTC. Translated, it gives CSAKIPYGYTF.

In this sample, this clonotype turned up many times. As DNA, the CDR3 is TGTGCCAGCAGTTTAGGGGGTGAGCAGTTCTTC. This encodes CASSLGGEQFF. The chain uses TRBV28 and TRBJ2-1, with D perhaps given as TRBD1 or TRBD2 (5 bases each). This CDR3 has 11 amino acids. The ends were cut back, 2 bases at V and 9 bases at J, with 5 bases in the middle. Germline assignment: CDR1 MDHEN and CDR2 SYDVKM.

This rearrangement joins TRBV7-2 to TRBJ1-2; TRBD1 agrees at 12 bases. The CDR3 contains 16 residues. Trimming took 1 base from V and 2 from J; bases not matched to a gene: 2. Germline-derived CDR1 and CDR2 are SGHTA and FQGNSA. The CDR3 DNA reads as TGTGCCAGCAGCTTAGAGGGGACAGGGGGCAACTATGGCTACACCTTC. Its translation is CASSLEGTGGNYGYTF.

The gene calls are TRBV20-1 and TRBJ1-4; D ambiguous. This CDR3 spans 11 amino acids. Looked up from germline, CDR1 is DFQATT and CDR2 is SNEGSKA (reference sequence). Trimming shortened V by 4 bases and J by 8 bases, and 8 bases separated the two germline ends. As DNA, the CDR3 is TGCAGTGCTAACCTGGGGGAAAAACTGTTTTTT. Protein: CSANLGEKLFF.

The sample holds one count of this clonotype. The chain uses TRBV6-2 or TRBV6-3 and TRBJ2-1, with 9 nucleotides matching TRBD2. The CDR3 loop spans 13 amino acids. Trimming at V came to 5 bases and at J to 10 bases, leaving 6 bases not matched to a gene. Germline V CDR1 and CDR2: MNHEY, SVGEGT. The CDR3 region has the DNA TGTGCCAGCAGTAACCCTCTAGCGGGGGAGCAGTTCTTC. Encoded protein: CASSNPLAGEQFF.

V and J are TRBV6-1 and TRBJ2-2; the D call may be TRBD1 or TRBD2 (5 bases each). V lost 3 bases, J lost 6 bases, and 11 bases lay in between. Germline V gene sequence: CDR1 MNHNS, CDR2 SASEGT. CDR3 size: 14 residues. The CDR3 region has the DNA TGTGCCAGCAGTGAGAGGGGCTCGTCCGGGGAGCTGTTTTTT. This translates into CASSERGSSGELFF.